This T cell receptor (beta chain) was obtained from a study of shared clonotypes between healthy human individuals. Study-level results: Though the depth was large, rarefaction showed that sorted-subset sequencing was incomplete. Donor clonotype sharing was expected to depend on sequencing depth.

It was at deep level that the assay was run. Clones were sequenced by immunoSEQ multiplex PCR, and TCRdb holds only the in-frame ones, with some missing. This sample yields a few hundred thousand clones, of which 90% to 98% are seen a single time; 0.25% to 0.35% belongs to the top ten. As to this clone: Its antigen is not known.

Unmatched junction bases numbered 9, after V lost 5 bases and J lost 1 base. This CDR3 is 16 amino acids long. The germline gives CDR1 PRHDT, CDR2 FYEKMQ (reference sequence). Sequencing was done on a sample of memory CD8+ T cells sorted from blood. Subset defined: CD45RO+ cells pooled with CCR7-negative TemRA cells. The sequence derives from a young man in good health. V gene TRBV13 combines with J gene TRBJ2-7; 9 bases are a match to TRBD1. CDR3: CASSLIPGQGSYEQYF. The CDR3 region has the DNA TGTGCCAGCAGCCTAATTCCGGGACAGGGTTCCTACGAGCAGTACTTC.